The next 6 T cell receptor beta chains were all read from a single sample in a study of graft-versus-host responses after intestinal transplantation. The antigens for these receptors are not known. TCRdb keeps only in-frame clones here, not all; method: immunoSEQ multiplex PCR. The sample contains 90,000 to 120,000 clones, roughly 84% of which appear only once. Sequences were derived from unstimulated CD4+ T cells sorted from spleen or lymph node cells, sampled before intestinal transplant. These receptors all come from a human donor who received an intestinal transplant.

The rearrangement links TRBV7-2 to TRBJ2-7, with D unclear. The germline V and J ends were trimmed by 5 bases and 3 bases, with 17 bases remaining between them. Per germline, CDR1 SGHTA and CDR2 FQGNSA. The CDR3 is 15 residues long. The chain's CDR3 is CASSPQEGGYYEQYF. The DNA for the CDR3 is TGTGCCAGCAGCCCCCAGGAAGGCGGCTACTACGAGCAGTACTTC.

The chain recombines TRBV29-1 with TRBJ2-5; 10 positions agree with TRBD2. The length of the CDR3 is 14 residues. V gave up 4 bases and J gave up 1 base; unmatched junction bases: 3. CDR1 is SQVTM, CDR2 ANQGSEA, per germline. In DNA, the CDR3 is TGCAGCGTTGGTACTAGCGGGGCCCAAGAGACCCAGTACTTC. It codes for CSVGTSGAQETQYF.

J is TRBJ1-4 and V is TRBV5-5, with D possibly matching TRBD1 (5 bases). The CDR3 is made up of 14 amino acids. Trimming pared 0 bases from V and 4 bases from J, leaving 7 bases between. CDR1 and CDR2 (germline): SGHKS, YYEKEE (reference sequence). The CDR3, as DNA: TGTGCCAGCAGCTTGGCAGGGATTAATGAAAAACTGTTTTTT. Translation: CASSLAGINEKLFF.

The V gene is TRBV6-6, the J gene TRBJ2-3; D unclear. The CDR3 runs to 14 residues. CDR1 and CDR2 from the germline V gene are MNHNY and SVGAGI (reference sequence). V was trimmed by 5 bases and J by 6 bases, leaving 15 bases between them. This chain's CDR3 is CASSQSLSSDTQYF. CDR3 DNA: TGTGCCAGCAGTCAATCATTATCGTCGGATACGCAGTATTTT.

The rearrangement uses TRBV15 and TRBJ1-1, with 7 bases lining up with TRBD1. The V gene end was trimmed by 4 bases and the J gene end by 0 bases; junction bases not matched to a gene: 11. CDR1 is LNHNV, CDR2 YYDKDF, per germline (reference sequence). This CDR3 is 17 amino acids long. The CDR3 region is CATSNEGQGGLNTEAFF. The CDR3 bases are TGTGCCACCAGCAACGAAGGGCAGGGGGGATTGAACACTGAAGCTTTCTTT.

This chain uses TRBV4-2 with TRBJ2-2; possible D gene TRBD2, 6 bases. The CDR3 runs 15 residues. CDR1 LGHNA and CDR2 YNFKEQ come from the germline V gene. Trimming stripped 2 bases from V and 8 bases from J, with 15 bases between. CDR3 sequence: CASSQRDFLGGELFF. CDR3 coding DNA: TGTGCCAGCAGCCAAAGGGACTTCCTCGGAGGGGAGCTGTTTTTT.